Included here is one TCR beta chain sequence, with context. There are many counts of this clonotype. The clone's antigen remains unknown. No much larger clonotype is one base removed from it; base qualities were not supplied. Every donor was a healthy Caucasian. The study also sequenced three unrelated non-twin adults: a male aged 18 to 29, a male aged 50 to 59 and a female aged 50 to 59. Using Miltenyi CD45RO+ enrichment and human naive T-cell isolation kits, memory (CD45RO+) and naive T cells were isolated from PBMC. This entry comes from a study of identical twins (dated by TCRdb to about 2016). Notes on the research overall: To test whether fetal clonotypes persist, this study deep-sequenced TCR alpha and beta repertoires from monozygotic twins, from unrelated adults of various ages, and from cord blood. To rule out contamination, the twin experiments were replicated at different times with different library preparation protocols.

The investigation overall reported the following: Zero-insertion analyses could be partly confounded by invariant T cells such as MAIT and iNKT, though diverse VJ usage argued against such confounding for most clonotypes. Recombination models systematically underestimated out-of-frame TCR alpha sharing in monozygotic twins but agreed with sharing between unrelated individuals. The excess sharing between twins in beta out-of-frame sequences was weaker because fewer shared sequences reduced the signal-to-noise ratio. Compared with coincidental sharing between unrelated individuals, out-of-frame TCR alpha sequences shared between twins showed an excess of sequences with low generation probability. Because the same donors could not be followed over many years, the conclusions relied on cross-sectional statistical analysis. Fewer insertions were carried by abundant cord blood beta clonotypes; a weaker similar trend was observed in young adult naive repertoires, while no such trend was observed in memory repertoires.

Its CDR3 holds 21 amino acids, cysteine through phenylalanine. The CDR3 DNA has 63 bases and is translated from base 1. CDR1 SGHRS and CDR2 YFSETQ are derived from the germline V gene. Germline trimming: 4 bases from V, 2 bases from J; junction bases outside gene matches: 21. Library preparation used 5' RACE. The sequencer listed for this sample is Illumina HiSeq 2000. Template switching introduced a universal primer binding site; the final cDNA contained a unique molecular identifier, enabling accurate counting of TCR cDNA molecules. Specific primers in the conserved constant-segment region were used to synthesize first-strand cDNA for the TCR alpha and beta chains. To control for contamination, every cDNA library was double barcoded, receiving both a SMART-Mk sample barcode and Illumina barcodes. TruSeq adapter sequences along with Illumina sample barcodes were introduced in two successive PCR steps. TCR alpha and beta cDNA libraries were sequenced on the Illumina HiSeq platform with custom primers. The study's processing was this. Raw reads were processed with MiGEC to extract unique molecular identifiers, and MiXCR was used to determine CDR3 positions. Recombination models were inferred per individual with the repgenHMM and IGoR tools using an EM algorithm. The analysis of shared clonotypes was done with the tcR package in R, with sharing normalized by the product of cloneset sizes. To study raw recombination free of thymic and clonal selection effects, out-of-frame nonproductive sequences were analyzed. The raw public reads went through TCRdb reprocessing: fastp at Q25, MiXCR clone calling, in-frame beta chains kept. Entries that share a CDR3 protein sequence are merged under the most common genes and DNA. These V and J calls rely on TCRdb rather than the paper's analysis. This sample holds about 690,000 distinct CDR3 sequences; roughly 6% were observed only once. Clones ranked in the top ten supply roughly 1.6% of the sample.

Recombination linked TRBV5-1 to TRBJ2-4; 10 junctional bases match TRBD2. This TCR was recovered from a man aged 18 to 30 in good health. The sequenced material came from naive T cells sorted from blood. The meaning of the sample's cell subset or site label: cells isolated with a human naive T-cell isolation kit. The CDR3 region: CASSLIKGELSGRASKNIQYF. The sequence in DNA is TGCGCCAGCAGCCTGATTAAAGGAGAACTGAGCGGGAGGGCTTCCAAAAACATTCAGTACTTC.